The rows below give T cell receptor beta chains drawn from one sample of a study of response to subunit inactivated influenza vaccine. TCRdb re-called the RT-PCR reads with MiXCR, one entry per CDR3 protein. The sample contains 650,000 or so distinct CDR3 sequences, 13% to 15% of which appear only once. The sample in question was PBMCs from blood, obtained around 15 days before vaccination. These TCRs come from a man over 45 who received an inactivated influenza vaccine. The CDR3 runs from the conserved cysteine through the conserved F or W. The D gene is left open where the match is weak. The size of a clone is reported for some rows only, either as once, few or many, or as a class for expanded clones.

j_call d_call v_call clone_size cdr3_nt cdr3_aa
TRBJ2-5 TRBD1 TRBV24-1 few TGTGCCACCGCATTCTCCGGGACAGGGTTAGAGACCCAGTACTTC CATAFSGTGLETQYF
TRBJ2-5 TRBD1 TRBV11-2 few TGTGCCAGCAGCTCCCCTCCAGGGGGCGAGACCCAGTACTTC CASSSPPGGETQYF
TRBJ1-3 NA TRBV12-3/TRBV12-4 few TGTGCCAGCAGCCCCCACCAGGCGCGCTCTGGAAACACCATATATTTT CASSPHQARSGNTIYF
TRBJ2-2 NA TRBV6-2/TRBV6-3 NA TGTGCCAGCAGTGCGATGCTAGAGGACACCGGGGAGCTGTTTTTT CASSAMLEDTGELFF
TRBJ2-3 TRBD2 TRBV10-2 NA TGCGCCAGCCTACCCGGGACTAGCGGGGGATATACGCAGTATTTT CASLPGTSGGYTQYF
TRBJ2-5 NA TRBV6-5 few TGTGCCAGCAGTTACGACCAAGCCAGGGTGGAGACCCAGTACTTC CASSYDQARVETQYF
TRBJ2-1 NA TRBV10-3 NA TGTGCCATCAGTGGGGACGGGAGTAATTCTCATGAGCAGTTCTTC CAISGDGSNSHEQFF
TRBJ2-5 NA TRBV10-3 few TGTGCCATCAGTGACCCATCCCGGACGGGGGAGACCCAGTACTTC CAISDPSRTGETQYF
TRBJ1-2 NA TRBV11-2 NA TGTGCCAGCAGCAGCACGGGACCGCACCTCTATGGCTACACCTTC CASSSTGPHLYGYTF
TRBJ2-5 NA TRBV24-1 many TGTGCCACCAGTGATTTGCGGGACACTCAAGAGACCCAGTACTTC CATSDLRDTQETQYF
TRBJ2-3 TRBD2 TRBV5-1 many TGCGCCAGCAGCTTGACGGGAGGGGGCACAGATACGCAGTATTTT CASSLTGGGTDTQYF
TRBJ2-7 TRBD1 TRBV20-1 few TGCAGTGCTACCCGGGACAGCCGCTACGAGCAGTACTTC CSATRDSRYEQYF
TRBJ2-2 NA TRBV2 few TGTGCCAGCAGCACAAAGGGGAATTCCGGGGAGCTGTTTTTT CASSTKGNSGELFF
TRBJ1-2 TRBD1 TRBV9 NA TGTGCCAGCAGCGCGGGACAGTACTATGGCTACACCTTC CASSAGQYYGYTF
TRBJ2-7 NA TRBV5-6 NA TGTGCCAGCAGCTTATACTCCGGGGCCGATGGCGAGCAGTACTTC CASSLYSGADGEQYF
TRBJ2-1 TRBD1 TRBV7-6 NA TGTGCCAGCAGCTCAAGAGCGGGACAGGGAAAGGTAAACTCCTACAATGAGCAGTTCTTC CASSSRAGQGKVNSYNEQFF
TRBJ2-7 TRBD1 TRBV5-1 NA TGCGCCAGCAGCACATCGGACAGGGCAAGCTCCTACGAGCAGTACTTC CASSTSDRASSYEQYF
TRBJ2-7 NA TRBV5-1 many TGCGCCAGCAGCCCGTCCCCGGGGGAGGTGTACGAGCAGTACTTC CASSPSPGEVYEQYF
TRBJ2-3 NA TRBV15 NA TGTGCCACCAGCACGGTGAACCAGGATACGCAGTATTTT CATSTVNQDTQYF
TRBJ1-4 NA TRBV12-3/TRBV12-4 few TGTGCCAGCAGTGATCCAGGGGATGGGGAAAAACTGTTTTTT CASSDPGDGEKLFF
TRBJ2-1 NA TRBV9 few TGTGCCAGCAGCGTAGTTGCCTCACGAGGCAATGAGCAGTTCTTC CASSVVASRGNEQFF
TRBJ1-6 NA TRBV9 NA TGTGCCAGCAGCGACCAAAGCGTTGGGTGGCCCCTCCACTTT CASSDQSVGWPLHF
TRBJ1-2 NA TRBV6-5 many TGTGCCAGCAGTACAGGGCGCGCCTATGGCTACACCTTC CASSTGRAYGYTF
TRBJ2-7 TRBD1 TRBV28 many TGTGCCAGCAGTGTCGGGACAGAGGATTACGAGCAGTACTTC CASSVGTEDYEQYF
TRBJ2-3 NA TRBV5-1 NA TGCGCCAGCAGCCTCCAGGGTTTTGGTAACACAGATACGCAGTATTTT CASSLQGFGNTDTQYF
TRBJ2-7 NA TRBV19 NA TGTGCCAGTAGTACCCTAAGGGGCCACGAGCAGTACTTC CASSTLRGHEQYF
TRBJ1-3 TRBD1 TRBV18 once TGTGCCAGCCCATCGGAACAGGGGGCAGGAGGAAACACCATATATTTT CASPSEQGAGGNTIYF
TRBJ1-1 TRBD1 TRBV5-1 NA TGCGCCAGCAGCCCAACAACAGGGGTCGCTGAAGCTTTCTTT CASSPTTGVAEAFF
TRBJ2-2 NA TRBV7-9 few TGTGCCAGCAGCTTAGGGGTCGCCACCGGGGAGCTGTTTTTT CASSLGVATGELFF
TRBJ2-3 NA TRBV21-1 few TGTGCCAGCAGCGCCAGTACAGGGAGTGGGGATACGCAGTATTTT CASSASTGSGDTQYF
TRBJ1-2 NA TRBV28 NA TGTGCCAGCTACCCTCAGGGGCGTGATGGCTACACCTTC CASYPQGRDGYTF
TRBJ2-5 NA TRBV6-5 few TGTGCCAGCAGTTCCCAAACAGGAGGGTGGGAGACCCAGTACTTC CASSSQTGGWETQYF
TRBJ1-2 TRBD1 TRBV20-1 few TGCAGTGCTAGGGACAGGGGAACCTATGGCTACACCTTC CSARDRGTYGYTF
TRBJ1-5 NA TRBV10-3 many TGTGCCATCAGCCCAGGGACCGATCAGCCCCAGCATTTT CAISPGTDQPQHF
TRBJ1-1 TRBD1 TRBV6-2/TRBV6-3 many TGTGCCAGCAGGCAGCGTGGGACAGGGTGGTCTGAAGCTTTCTTT CASRQRGTGWSEAFF
TRBJ1-2 NA TRBV20-1 few TGCAGTGCTTACGGAGCTAACTATGGCTACACCTTC CSAYGANYGYTF